This T cell receptor (beta chain) was found in a study of control samples from healthy donors and cancer patients. CDR3 size: 16 residues. J lost 7 bases, V lost 4 bases, and 12 bases had no gene match. In germline, CDR1 is MNHEY, CDR2 SMNVEV (reference sequence). Assay: immunoSEQ multiplex PCR; the TCRdb copy retains only in-frame clones and omits some. The data hold 45,000 to 65,000 clones, with about nine tenths observed a single time. V is TRBV27 and J is TRBJ2-1; TRBD1 matches 8 bases. This clonotype originated in a man aged 45-65 years with head and neck cancer. The specimen sequenced was PBMCs. This CDR3 reads CASSSSGGMGSNEQFF. The CDR3 DNA follows: TGTGCCAGCAGTTCCTCAGGGGGCATGGGTTCGAATGAGCAGTTCTTC.